This T cell receptor (beta chain) originates from a study of cytomegalovirus exposure and HLA in healthy donors. The study, taken as a whole, reports: The study carried out a later analysis of TCR beta sequences. It associated under 20,000 of them with specific HLA alleles at a false discovery rate of 0.05. A classifier reportedly called cytomegalovirus status with high sensitivity and specificity. The study listed 150 to 200 cytomegalovirus-associated TCR beta chains. Testing in vitro showed a few CMV-associated chains specific for CMV antigens.

Germline lookup yields CDR1 SGDLS and CDR2 YYNGEE. The length of the CDR3 is 15 residues. J was trimmed by 2 bases and V by 0 bases; bases with no gene match: 2. This clone was counted a single time. What it binds is not known. It was with 60 Vbeta and 13 Jbeta primers that the PCR ran. The protocol was immunoSEQ multiplex PCR, while the TCRdb copy is restricted to in-frame clones and leaves out a portion. The data contain 200,000 or so clones, 75% to 85% of them seen just once; the ten biggest clones take up roughly 6%. The TCR comes from a woman in her forties or fifties in good health and CMV-seropositive. The genes are TRBV9 and TRBJ2-7, with 10 bases matching TRBD1. Material for sequencing was PBMCs. In nucleotides, the CDR3 is TGTGCCAGCAGCGTAGGGGACAGGGGCACCTACGAGCAGTACTTC. This gives the protein CASSVGDRGTYEQYF.